This entry lists 11 T cell receptor beta chains sequenced from one sample in a study of T cell responses to AZD1222 COVID-19 vaccine. Sequenced by immunoSEQ multiplex PCR; TCRdb stores in-frame clones only, minus some. The repertoire holds approximately 180,000 clones, with 90% as singletons. Source: peripheral blood, taken on day 0 of AZD1222 vaccination. Every receptor here comes from an adult in good health.

The V and J genes are TRBV5-4 and TRBJ2-7; D might be TRBD2 (6 bases). The germline CDR1 and CDR2 sequences are SGHNT and YYREEE (reference sequence). V lost 4 bases to trimming and J lost 5 bases, with 13 bases between them. This CDR3 comprises 13 residues. The CDR3 sequence: CASSHGSGDEQYF. The DNA for the CDR3 is TGTGCCAGCAGCCATGGTAGCGGCGACGAGCAGTACTTC. The entire variable domain, with the rest obtained from reference TRBV5-4 and TRBJ2-7, is as follows: ETGVTQSPTHLIKTRGQQVTLRCSSQSGHNTVSWYQQALGQGPQFIFQYYREEENGRGNFPPRFSGLQFPNYSSELNVNALELDDSALYLCASSHGSGDEQYFGPGTRLTVT.

The sample holds one count of this clone. In nucleotides, the CDR3 is TGTGCCAGCAGTTGGGCGACCAATCGAAATGAGCAGTTCTTC. Translation: CASSWATNRNEQFF. This chain joins TRBV6-2 or TRBV6-3 and TRBJ2-1; no definite D call. The germline gives CDR1 MNHEY, CDR2 SVGEGT. The ends were cut back, 4 bases at V and 7 bases at J, with 14 bases in the middle. This CDR3 spans 14 amino acids.

The chain combines TRBV5-1 with TRBJ2-2; D unresolved. CDR1 is SGHRS, CDR2 YFSETQ, per germline. This CDR3 spans 14 amino acids. Trimming took 5 bases from V and 2 from J, leaving 10 bases between them. CDR3 bases: TGCGCCAGCAGGTCGCCTTTTAACACCGGGGAGCTGTTTTTT. Translating gives CASRSPFNTGELFF.

This clone appeared a single time. V is TRBV7-9 and J is TRBJ2-7, with D possibly matching TRBD2 (6 bases). Trimming left V 5 bases short and J 5 bases short, with 16 bases between. This CDR3 has 14 amino acids. Germline CDR1 is SEHNR and CDR2 is FQNEAQ (reference sequence). CDR3: CASSRGYGGDEQYF. For the CDR3, the DNA is TGTGCCAGCAGCCGTGGATACGGCGGGGACGAGCAGTACTTC. The full variable domain, rest sourced from reference TRBV7-9 and TRBJ2-7, is DTGVSQNPRHKITKRGQNVTFRCDPISEHNRLYWYRQTLGQGPEFLTYFQNEAQLEKSRLLSDRFSAERPKGSFSTLEIQRTEQGDSAMYLCASSRGYGGDEQYFGPGTRLTVT.

This rearrangement joins TRBV11-1 to TRBJ2-5; D is perhaps TRBD1 (5 bases). CDR3 length equals 14 residues. CDR1 is SGHAT and CDR2 is FQDESV in the germline V gene (reference sequence). The V end lost 1 base, the J end lost 5 bases, and 11 bases lay between the germline ends. CDR3 bases: TGTGCCAGCAGCTTAGAGGGGCGGTCCGAGACCCAGTACTTC. Translation: CASSLEGRSETQYF.

The rearrangement links TRBV19 to TRBJ2-7, with D unclear. The V gene's germline CDR1 is LNHDA and CDR2 SQIVND (reference sequence). The CDR3 consists of 15 residues. V was shortened by 0 bases and J by 5 bases, with 14 bases between the two germline ends. The CDR3 DNA sequence: TGTGCCAGTAGTATAGAGACATTGGGTCACCACGAGCAGTACTTC. Translated: CASSIETLGHHEQYF.

This clone was seen just once. The V call is TRBV5-1, the J call TRBJ1-1, with 12 bases identical to TRBD1. V dropped 4 bases and J dropped 1; count of bases not matched to a gene: 5. This CDR3 has 16 residues. Germline CDR1 SGHRS, CDR2 YFSETQ. DNA for the CDR3: TGCGCCAGCAGCATCGGGACAGGGGGCGCGAACACTGAAGCTTTCTTT. Translation: CASSIGTGGANTEAFF.

This clone was detected a few times. The chain uses TRBV9 and TRBJ1-1; D is undetermined. The CDR3 length is 13 residues. The germline CDR1 and CDR2 sequences are SGDLS and YYNGEE. Trimming pared 4 bases from V and 0 bases from J, leaving 7 bases between. The CDR3 sequence: CASSPWLNTEAFF. The CDR3 DNA reads as TGTGCCAGCAGCCCGTGGTTGAACACTGAAGCTTTCTTT.

The rearrangement links TRBV5-4 to TRBJ2-4, with 7 bases aligning to TRBD2. Looked up from germline, CDR1 is SGHNT and CDR2 is YYREEE (reference sequence). Trimming cost V 4 bases and J 8 bases; bases outside gene matches: 9. This CDR3 spans 14 amino acids. The CDR3: CASSPGEGLDIQYF. DNA of the CDR3: TGTGCCAGCAGCCCTGGGGAGGGATTGGACATTCAGTACTTC.

J is TRBJ2-3 and V is TRBV7-3, with 7 bases matching TRBD1. This CDR3 has 17 residues. The V and J ends lost 0 bases and 0 bases, in that order; junction bases with no gene match: 6. The germline V gene encodes CDR1 SGHTA and CDR2 FQGTGA. The CDR3 region is CASSLTGTGASTDTQYF. The DNA for the CDR3 is TGTGCCAGCAGCTTAACAGGAACAGGGGCGAGCACAGATACGCAGTATTTT.

The chain employs TRBV14 and TRBJ1-3; 7 bases map to TRBD1. Germline CDR1 reads SGHDN; CDR2 reads FVKESK. This CDR3 is 17 amino acids long. V gave up 3 bases and J gave up 0 bases; unmatched junction bases: 8. The CDR3 reads CASSQGQLLSSGNTIYF. As DNA, the CDR3 is TGTGCCAGCAGCCAGGGACAGCTACTTAGCTCTGGAAACACCATATATTTT.